Shown below are 9 T cell receptor beta chains from a single sample sequenced in a study of blood T cell repertoires in COVID-19. Data came from immunoSEQ multiplex PCR; TCRdb stores just in-frame clones and leaves some out. This table has approximately 50,000 clones, 89% appearing once. The sequencing input was peripheral blood. The receptors shown here come from a human donor in a cohort sampled during active COVID-19.

The V gene is TRBV12-3 or TRBV12-4, the J gene TRBJ2-6; D gene unclear. The CDR3 extends over 12 amino acids. V shed 8 bases and J shed 1 base, with 3 bases lying between them. CDR3: CASVSGANVLTF. CDR3 DNA: TGTGCCAGCGTATCTGGGGCCAACGTCCTGACTTTC.

The chain is built from TRBV6-5 and TRBJ2-7, with 8 bases fitting TRBD1. Germline V gives CDR1 MNHEY, CDR2 SVGAGI. This CDR3 comprises 13 residues. V lost 5 bases to trimming and J lost 3 bases; unmatched junction nucleotides: 3. The CDR3 here is CASSNGQGYEQYF. Written as DNA, the CDR3 is TGTGCCAGCAGTAATGGACAGGGCTACGAGCAGTACTTC.

The chain joins TRBV24-1 to TRBJ2-7; a weak D match, TRBD2 (6 bases). Trimming removed 3 bases at V and 5 bases at J, with 16 bases between. This CDR3 contains 15 residues. CDR1 is KGHDR, CDR2 SFDVKD, per germline. The CDR3: CATSDPRVAEDEQYF. The CDR3 DNA sequence: TGTGCCACCAGTGATCCCCGAGTAGCGGAGGACGAGCAGTACTTC.

The chain carries TRBV18 and TRBJ2-2; a weak D match, TRBD1 (5 bases). The CDR3 sequence is 16 residues long. The V gene lost 6 bases and the J gene lost 1 base, with 15 bases spanning the gap. Germline V gene data show CDR1 as KGHSH and CDR2 as LQKENI. The CDR3 here is CASSTQGRRNTGELFF. As DNA, the CDR3 is TGTGCCAGCTCTACCCAGGGTCGACGGAACACCGGGGAGCTGTTTTTT.

The chain uses TRBV27 and TRBJ2-2, with a possible D match to TRBD1 (6 bases). This CDR3 is 15 amino acids long. Germline loops: CDR1 MNHEY, CDR2 SMNVEV (reference sequence). Trimming took 2 bases from V and 3 from J, leaving 10 bases between them. CDR3 protein: CASSLGGFYTGELFF. The CDR3 coding sequence is TGTGCCAGCAGTTTAGGGGGCTTTTACACCGGGGAGCTGTTTTTT.

The V call is TRBV2, the J call TRBJ2-7; TRBD2 agrees at 8 bases. There are 12 residues in the CDR3. The V segment lost 7 bases and the J segment 5 bases; nucleotides outside the gene matches: 4. In germline, CDR1 is SNHLY, CDR2 FYNNEI. DNA for the CDR3: TGTGCCAGCAACCCAGCGGGGGACGAGCAGTACTTC. Protein: CASNPAGDEQYF.

The sample holds one count of this clone. The V and J genes are TRBV6-1 and TRBJ2-5; D is perhaps TRBD2 (6 bases). This CDR3 comprises 14 residues. V was shortened by 0 bases and J by 1 base, with 6 bases between the two germline ends. From germline, CDR1 is MNHNS and CDR2 SASEGT. Written as DNA, the CDR3 is TGTGCCAGCAGTGAAGCGGGGGGCCAAGAGACCCAGTACTTC. Translating it yields CASSEAGGQETQYF.

The chain joins TRBV4-1 to TRBJ1-4; 10 positions agree with TRBD1. Looked up from germline, CDR1 is MGHRA and CDR2 is YSYEKL. The CDR3 is 18 residues long. V trimming: 3 bases; J trimming: 5 bases; junction bases outside the gene matches: 12. CDR3 amino acids: CASSHTPGQGLENEKLFF. The CDR3 DNA reads TGCGCCAGCAGCCACACACCGGGACAGGGGTTAGAGAATGAAAAACTGTTTTTT.

The chain joins TRBV5-1 to TRBJ1-2; D might be TRBD1 (5 bases). The CDR3 consists of 12 residues. The germline V and J ends were trimmed by 4 bases and 11 bases, with 15 bases remaining between them. Germline V gene sequence: CDR1 SGHRS, CDR2 YFSETQ. The CDR3 protein is CASSLVGGDYTF. The CDR3 DNA reads as TGCGCCAGCAGCCTAGTCGGAGGGGATTACACCTTC. The full variable domain, rest sourced from reference TRBV5-1 and TRBJ1-2, is KAGVTQTPRYLIKTRGQQVTLSCSPISGHRSVSWYQQTPGQGLQFLFEYFSETQRNKGNFPGRFSGRQFSNSRSEMNVSTLELGDSALYLCASSLVGGDYTFGSGTRLTVV.